This TCR beta chain was recovered during a study of T-cell reconstitution after alpha-beta-depleted transplantation in children. Study-wide findings and caveats: T-cell numbers and diversity one year post-transplant derived largely from freshly generated T cells.

The CDR3 loop spans 14 amino acids. With 4 bases clipped from V and 4 bases from J, the junction kept 3 bases outside the gene matches. Note on this clonotype: The antigen remains undetermined.

As it was prepared, the TCRbeta library received unique molecular identifiers. TCRdb re-derived calls from the PCR reads in MiXCR, one entry per CDR3 protein. Altogether over 120,000 distinct CDR3 sequences are present, 8.8% being singletons, with the ten largest covering around 18%. This receptor was identified in a female patient younger than 10 who had a stem cell transplant for congenital amegakaryocytic thrombocytopenia, so the T cells may come from the graft donor. The sequencing here drew on PBMCs, mostly from graft donor cells, taken 180 days after TCRalphabeta/CD19-depleted stem cell transplant. The chain joins TRBV12-3 or TRBV12-4 to TRBJ1-2; 10 nucleotides agree with TRBD1. CDR3 amino acids: CASSSRDRGYGYTF. CDR3 coding DNA: TGTGCCAGCAGTTCCCGGGACAGGGGCTATGGCTACACCTTC.